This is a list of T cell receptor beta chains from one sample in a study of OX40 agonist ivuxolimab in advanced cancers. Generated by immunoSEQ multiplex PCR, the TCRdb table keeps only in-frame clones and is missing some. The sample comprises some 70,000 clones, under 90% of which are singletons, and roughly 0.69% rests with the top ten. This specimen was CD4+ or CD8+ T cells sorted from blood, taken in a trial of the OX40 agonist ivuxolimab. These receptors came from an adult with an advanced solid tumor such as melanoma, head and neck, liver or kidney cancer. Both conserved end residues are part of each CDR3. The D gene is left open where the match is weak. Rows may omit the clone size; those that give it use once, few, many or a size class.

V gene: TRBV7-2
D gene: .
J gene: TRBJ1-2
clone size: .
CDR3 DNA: TGTGCCAGCAGCTTAGGTGTTAGGGATAGCTACACCTTC
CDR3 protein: CASSLGVRDSYTF

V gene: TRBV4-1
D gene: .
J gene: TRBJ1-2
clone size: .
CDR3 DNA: TGCGCCAGCAGCCAAGAGCGCACAGGGCCCTATGGCTACACCTTC
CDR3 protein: CASSQERTGPYGYTF

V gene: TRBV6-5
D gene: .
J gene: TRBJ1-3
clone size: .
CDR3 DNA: TGTGCCAGCAGTTACTCGAGGGGGACACCTGGAAACACCATATATTTT
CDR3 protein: CASSYSRGTPGNTIYF

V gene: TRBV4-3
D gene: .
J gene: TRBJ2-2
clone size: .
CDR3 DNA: TGCGCCAGCAGCCCACCCGGGACGGCTTCCACCGGGGAGCTGTTTTTT
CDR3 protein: CASSPPGTASTGELFF

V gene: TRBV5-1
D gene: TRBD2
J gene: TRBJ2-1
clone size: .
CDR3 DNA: TGCGCCAGCAGCGTTAGCGGGGGGGTGTACAATGAGCAGTTCTTC
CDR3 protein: CASSVSGGVYNEQFF

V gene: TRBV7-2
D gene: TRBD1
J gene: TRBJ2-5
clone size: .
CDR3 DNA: TGTGCCAGCAGCTTAAGGACAGGGCATGAGACCCAGTACTTC
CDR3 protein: CASSLRTGHETQYF

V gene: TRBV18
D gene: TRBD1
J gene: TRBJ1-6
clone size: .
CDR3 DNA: TGTGCCAGCTCACCGAGGGGACAGGGGGGTTCACCCCTCCACTTT
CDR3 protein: CASSPRGQGGSPLHF

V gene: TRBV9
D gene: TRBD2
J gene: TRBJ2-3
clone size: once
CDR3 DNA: TGTGCCAGCAGCCCACCCGGGACTAGCGGGGGGGCGGCAGATACGCAGTATTTT
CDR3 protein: CASSPPGTSGGAADTQYF

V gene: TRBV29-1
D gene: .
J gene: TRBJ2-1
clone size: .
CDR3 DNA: TGCAGCGTTCGCTTACGGGGGGCGGGAGAGCAGTTCTTC
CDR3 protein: CSVRLRGAGEQFF

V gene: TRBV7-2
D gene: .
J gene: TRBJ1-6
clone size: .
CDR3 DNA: TGTGCCAGCAGCTTAGGGGCGGGGAATAATTCACCCCTCCACTTT
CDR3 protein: CASSLGAGNNSPLHF

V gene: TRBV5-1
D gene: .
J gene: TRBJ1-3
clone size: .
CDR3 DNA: TGCGCCAGCGCCGGGGACATTGGAAACACCATATATTTT
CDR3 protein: CASAGDIGNTIYF

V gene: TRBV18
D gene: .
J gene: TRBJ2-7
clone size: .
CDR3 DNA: TGTGCCAGCTCACAAGAGGGTAGCACCTACGAGCAGTACTTC
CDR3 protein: CASSQEGSTYEQYF

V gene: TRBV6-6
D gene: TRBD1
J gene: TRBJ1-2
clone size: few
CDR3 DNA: TGTGCCAGCAGTCCTTGGGACAGGGAAGCTAACTATGGCTACACCTTC
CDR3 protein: CASSPWDREANYGYTF

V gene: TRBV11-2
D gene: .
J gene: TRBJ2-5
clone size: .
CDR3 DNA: TGTGCCAGCAGCTACCGGGTCAACCAAGAGACCCAGTACTTC
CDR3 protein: CASSYRVNQETQYF

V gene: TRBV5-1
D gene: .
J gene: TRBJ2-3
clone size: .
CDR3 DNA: TGCGCCAGCAGCATGGGACTCGCAGATACGCAGTATTTT
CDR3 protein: CASSMGLADTQYF

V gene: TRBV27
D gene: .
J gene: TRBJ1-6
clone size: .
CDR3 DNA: TGTGCCAGCAGTTTCTGGGCTTGGGACAAGCCTAATTCACCCCTCCACTTT
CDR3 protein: CASSFWAWDKPNSPLHF

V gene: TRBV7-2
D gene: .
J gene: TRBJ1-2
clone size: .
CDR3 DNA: TGTGCCAGCAGCTTAGTGGAGGGTATCTATGGCTACACCTTC
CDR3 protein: CASSLVEGIYGYTF

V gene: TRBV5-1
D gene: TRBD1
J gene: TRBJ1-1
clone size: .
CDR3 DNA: TGCGCCAGCAGCGGGGGACAGGCGAACACTGAAGCTTTCTTT
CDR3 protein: CASSGGQANTEAFF

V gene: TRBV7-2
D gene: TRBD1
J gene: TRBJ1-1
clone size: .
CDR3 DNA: TGTGCCAGCAGCCGTGGACAGGGTTGGACTGAAGCTTTCTTT
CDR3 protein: CASSRGQGWTEAFF

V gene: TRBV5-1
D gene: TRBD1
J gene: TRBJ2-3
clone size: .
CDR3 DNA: TGCGCCAGCAGCCCCTTCCCGGGACAGGGGTTATCTAGTAGCACAGATACGCAGTATTTT
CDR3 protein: CASSPFPGQGLSSSTDTQYF

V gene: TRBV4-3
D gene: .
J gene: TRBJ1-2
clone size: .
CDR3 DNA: TGCGCCAGCAGCCAAGATAGCAGACGTAACTATGGCTACACCTTC
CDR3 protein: CASSQDSRRNYGYTF

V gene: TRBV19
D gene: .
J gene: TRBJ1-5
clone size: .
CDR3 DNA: TGTGCCAGTAGTATGTCAGGCTCAGGCGGTCAGCCCCAGCATTTT
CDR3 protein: CASSMSGSGGQPQHF

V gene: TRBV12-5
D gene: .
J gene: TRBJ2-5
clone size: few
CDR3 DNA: TGTGCTAGTGGTTTGGTACTAGGGGAGACCCAGTACTTC
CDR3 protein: CASGLVLGETQYF

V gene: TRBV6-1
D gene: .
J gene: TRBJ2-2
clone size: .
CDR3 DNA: TGTGCCAGCAGAGGGGGTTGGGGCGGGGAGCTGTTTTTT
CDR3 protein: CASRGGWGGELFF

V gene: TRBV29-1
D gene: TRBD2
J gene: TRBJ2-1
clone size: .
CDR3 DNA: TGCAGCGTTGAACGACGGGGGGCCTACAATGAGCAGTTCTTC
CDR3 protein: CSVERRGAYNEQFF

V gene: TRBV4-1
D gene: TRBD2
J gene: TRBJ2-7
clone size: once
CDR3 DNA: TGCGCCAGCAGCCAAGGGACTAGCGGGGGGGACCTCTCCTACGAGCAGTACTTC
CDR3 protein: CASSQGTSGGDLSYEQYF

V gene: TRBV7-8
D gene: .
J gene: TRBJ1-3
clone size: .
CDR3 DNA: TGTGCCAGCAGCTTATTGTCGGGGAACCCTGGAAACACCATATATTTT
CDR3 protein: CASSLLSGNPGNTIYF

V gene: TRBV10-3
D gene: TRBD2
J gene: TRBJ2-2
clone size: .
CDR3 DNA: TGTGCCATCAGTGGGGGTAGCGGGGTAACCGGGGAGCTGTTTTTT
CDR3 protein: CAISGGSGVTGELFF

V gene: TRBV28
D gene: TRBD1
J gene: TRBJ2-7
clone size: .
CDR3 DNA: TGTGCCAGCAGCGATATAACAGGGGATGCGGCCTACGAGCAGTACTTC
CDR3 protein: CASSDITGDAAYEQYF

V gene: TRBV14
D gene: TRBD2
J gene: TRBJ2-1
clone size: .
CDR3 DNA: TGTGCCAGCAGCCAAGACAATTTACTAGCGGGGAACAATGAGCAGTTCTTC
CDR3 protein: CASSQDNLLAGNNEQFF

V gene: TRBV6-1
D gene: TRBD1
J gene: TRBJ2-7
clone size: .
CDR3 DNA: TGTGCCAGCAGATGGACAGGGTCAGCCTACGAGCAGTACTTC
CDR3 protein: CASRWTGSAYEQYF

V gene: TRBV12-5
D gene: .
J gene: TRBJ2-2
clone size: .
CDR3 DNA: TGTGCTAGTGGTTTGGCCGGGGCGGGCACCGGGGAGCTGTTTTTT
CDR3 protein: CASGLAGAGTGELFF

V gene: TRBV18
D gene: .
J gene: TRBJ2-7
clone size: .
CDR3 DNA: TGTGCCAGCTCACCATCATTGGACAGATCCTACGACGAGCAGTACTTC
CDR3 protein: CASSPSLDRSYDEQYF

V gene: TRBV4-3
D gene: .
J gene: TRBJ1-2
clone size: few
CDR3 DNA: TGCGCCAGCAGCCAAGGGGGGACGAGTAACTATGGCTACACCTTC
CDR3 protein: CASSQGGTSNYGYTF

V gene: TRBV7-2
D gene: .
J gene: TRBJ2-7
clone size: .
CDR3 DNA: TGTGCCAGCAGCTTAGGGAGGTGGGGGGGCGCGAGCTCCTACGAGCAGTACTTC
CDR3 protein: CASSLGRWGGASSYEQYF

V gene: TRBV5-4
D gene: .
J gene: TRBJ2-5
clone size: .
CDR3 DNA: TGTGCCAGCAGCCATCCGTTGGGGCTAGAGACCCAGTACTTC
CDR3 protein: CASSHPLGLETQYF

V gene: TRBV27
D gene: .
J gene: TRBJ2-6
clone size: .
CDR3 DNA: .
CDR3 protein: CASSSSGTAGANVLTF

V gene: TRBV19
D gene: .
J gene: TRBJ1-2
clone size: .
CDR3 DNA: TGTGCCAGTATTAATGCTAACTATGGCTACACCTTC
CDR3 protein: CASINANYGYTF

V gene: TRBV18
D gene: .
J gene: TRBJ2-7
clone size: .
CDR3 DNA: TGTGCCAGCTCGGCAGGGGAAAAGGGGCAGTACTTC
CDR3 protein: CASSAGEKGQYF

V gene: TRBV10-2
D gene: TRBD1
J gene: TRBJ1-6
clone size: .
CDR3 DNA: TGCGCCAGCAGCGGCGGACAGGGAGGATCACCCCTCCACTTT
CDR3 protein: CASSGGQGGSPLHF

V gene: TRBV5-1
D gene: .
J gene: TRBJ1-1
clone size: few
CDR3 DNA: TGCGCCAGCAGCTGGGATCGGAACACTGAAGCTTTCTTT
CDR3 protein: CASSWDRNTEAFF

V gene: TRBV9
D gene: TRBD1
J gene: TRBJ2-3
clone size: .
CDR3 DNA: TGTGCCAGCGGGGACAGGGTTTTTACCACAGATACGCAGTATTTT
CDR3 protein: CASGDRVFTTDTQYF

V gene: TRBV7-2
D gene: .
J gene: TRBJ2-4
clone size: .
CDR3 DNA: TGTGCCAGCAGTTCTACAGGGCCAACCAAAAACATTCAGTACTTC
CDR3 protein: CASSSTGPTKNIQYF

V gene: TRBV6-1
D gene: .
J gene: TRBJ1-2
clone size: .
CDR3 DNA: TGTGCCAGCAGTGATGCGGTGGGCCACTATGGCTACACCTTC
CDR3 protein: CASSDAVGHYGYTF

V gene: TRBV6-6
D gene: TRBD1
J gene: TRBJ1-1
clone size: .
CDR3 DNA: TGTGCCGCATCCAGGGGGCCGGACACTGAAGCTTTCTTT
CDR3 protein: CAASRGPDTEAFF

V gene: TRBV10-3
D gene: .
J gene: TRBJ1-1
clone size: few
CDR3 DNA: TGTGCCATCAGTGAAACAGGTTCGCGTACTGAAGCTTTCTTT
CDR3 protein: CAISETGSRTEAFF

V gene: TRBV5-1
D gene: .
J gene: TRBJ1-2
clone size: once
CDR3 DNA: TGCGCCAGCAGCTTGGCCGGGGATTACTCTAACTATGGCTACACCTTC
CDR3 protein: CASSLAGDYSNYGYTF

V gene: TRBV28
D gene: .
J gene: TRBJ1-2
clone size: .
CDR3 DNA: TGTGCCAGCAGCCTCGGCCAGCGTGGTAATGGCTACACCTTC
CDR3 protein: CASSLGQRGNGYTF

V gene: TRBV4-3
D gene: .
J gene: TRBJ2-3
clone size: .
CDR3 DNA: TGCGCCAGCAGCCAACTCCTGGCGGCTGATACGCAGTATTTT
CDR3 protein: CASSQLLAADTQYF

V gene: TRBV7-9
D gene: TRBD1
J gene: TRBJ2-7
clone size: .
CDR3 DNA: TGTGCCAGCGGGGGTGACAGGGGCAGCTCCTACGAGCAGTACTTC
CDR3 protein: CASGGDRGSSYEQYF

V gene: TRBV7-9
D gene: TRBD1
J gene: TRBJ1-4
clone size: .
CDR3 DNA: TGTGCCAGCAGCTTAGGGACAGGGGGGCTTAATGAAAAACTGTTTTTT
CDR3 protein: CASSLGTGGLNEKLFF

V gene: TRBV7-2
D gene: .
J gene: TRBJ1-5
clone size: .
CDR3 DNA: TGTGCCAGCATATCAAACAGGGTCGGACAGCCCCAGCATTTT
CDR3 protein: CASISNRVGQPQHF

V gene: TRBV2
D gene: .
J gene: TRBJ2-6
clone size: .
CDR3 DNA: TGTGCCAGCAGAACAGGGTACGGGGCCAACGTCCTGACTTTC
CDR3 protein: CASRTGYGANVLTF

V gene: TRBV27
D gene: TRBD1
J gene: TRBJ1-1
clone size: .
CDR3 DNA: TGTGCCAGCAGTCGGACAGGGGTAACTGAAGCTTTCTTT
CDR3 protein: CASSRTGVTEAFF

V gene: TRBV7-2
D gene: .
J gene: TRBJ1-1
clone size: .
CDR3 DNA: TGTGCCAGCAGCGCAAGGCTGACAGCGAACACTGAAGCTTTCTTT
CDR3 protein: CASSARLTANTEAFF

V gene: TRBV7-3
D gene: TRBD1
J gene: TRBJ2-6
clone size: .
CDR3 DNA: TGTGCCAGCAGCTTGACAGGGGGTCACAGCTCTGGGGCCAACGTCCTGACTTTC
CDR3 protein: CASSLTGGHSSGANVLTF